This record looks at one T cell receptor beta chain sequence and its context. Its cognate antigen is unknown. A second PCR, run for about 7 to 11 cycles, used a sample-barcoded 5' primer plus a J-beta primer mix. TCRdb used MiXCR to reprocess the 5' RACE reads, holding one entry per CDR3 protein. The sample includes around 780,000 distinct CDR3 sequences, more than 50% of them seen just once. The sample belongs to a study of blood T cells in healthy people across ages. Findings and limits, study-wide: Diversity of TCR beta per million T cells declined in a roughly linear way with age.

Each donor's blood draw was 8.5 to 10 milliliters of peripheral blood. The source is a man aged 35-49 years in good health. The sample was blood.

The CDR3 sequence is CASSPQRGLVEVRNEQFF. The CDR3 nucleotides read TGTGCCAGCAGCCCCCAACGGGGGCTGGTCGAGGTACGGAATGAGCAGTTCTTC. The V and J genes are TRBV7-9 and TRBJ2-1; D tentatively reads TRBD1 or TRBD2 (6 bases each). Between the trimmed V and J ends, which lost 5 bases and 7 bases, there was a span of 27 bases. Germline lookup yields CDR1 SEHNR and CDR2 FQNEAQ (reference sequence). The CDR3 has 18 amino acids.